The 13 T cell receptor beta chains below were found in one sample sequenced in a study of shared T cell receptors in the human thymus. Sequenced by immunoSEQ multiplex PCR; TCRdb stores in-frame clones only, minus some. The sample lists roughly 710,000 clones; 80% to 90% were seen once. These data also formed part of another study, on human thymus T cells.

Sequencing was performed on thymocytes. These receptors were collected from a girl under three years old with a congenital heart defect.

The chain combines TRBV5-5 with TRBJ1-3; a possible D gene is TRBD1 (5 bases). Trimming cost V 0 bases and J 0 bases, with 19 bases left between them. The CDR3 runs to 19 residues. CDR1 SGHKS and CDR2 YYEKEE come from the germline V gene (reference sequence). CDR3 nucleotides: TGTGCCAGCAGCTTGGCTGTGTGGAGGGTGGGGACCTCTGGAAACACCATATATTTT. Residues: CASSLAVWRVGTSGNTIYF.

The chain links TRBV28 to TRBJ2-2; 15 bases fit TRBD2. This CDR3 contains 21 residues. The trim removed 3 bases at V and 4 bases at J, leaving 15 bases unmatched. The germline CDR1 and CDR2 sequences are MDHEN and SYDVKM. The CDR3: CASSLSLSGTSGGKGTGELFF. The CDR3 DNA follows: TGTGCCAGCAGTTTGAGCCTTTCCGGGACTAGCGGGGGGAAAGGCACCGGGGAGCTGTTTTTT.

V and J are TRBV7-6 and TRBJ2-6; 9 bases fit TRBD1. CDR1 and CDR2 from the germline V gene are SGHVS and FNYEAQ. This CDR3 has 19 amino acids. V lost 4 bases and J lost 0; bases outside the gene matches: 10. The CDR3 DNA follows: TGTGCCAGCAGCTCAGGACCGGGGACAGGGTACTCTGGGGCCAACGTCCTGACTTTC. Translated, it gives CASSSGPGTGYSGANVLTF.

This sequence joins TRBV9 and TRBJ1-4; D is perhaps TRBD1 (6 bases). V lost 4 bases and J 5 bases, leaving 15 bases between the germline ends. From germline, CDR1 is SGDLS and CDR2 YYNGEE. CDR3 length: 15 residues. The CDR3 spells CASSLSGAPNEKLFF. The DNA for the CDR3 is TGTGCCAGCAGCCTATCAGGGGCGCCCAATGAAAAACTGTTTTTT.

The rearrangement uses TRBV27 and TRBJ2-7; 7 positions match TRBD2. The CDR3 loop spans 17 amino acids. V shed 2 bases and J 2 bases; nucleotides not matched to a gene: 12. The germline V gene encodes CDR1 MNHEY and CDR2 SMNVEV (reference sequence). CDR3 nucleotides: TGTGCCAGCAGTTTAGGAAGCGGGGCGGTGGGTCCCTACGAGCAGTACTTC. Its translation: CASSLGSGAVGPYEQYF.

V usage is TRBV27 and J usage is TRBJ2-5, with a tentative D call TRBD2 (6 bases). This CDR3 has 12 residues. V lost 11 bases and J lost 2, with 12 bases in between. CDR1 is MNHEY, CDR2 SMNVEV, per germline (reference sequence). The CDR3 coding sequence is TGTGCCCCTGCTCGGGGGCAAGAGACCCAGTACTTC. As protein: CAPARGQETQYF.

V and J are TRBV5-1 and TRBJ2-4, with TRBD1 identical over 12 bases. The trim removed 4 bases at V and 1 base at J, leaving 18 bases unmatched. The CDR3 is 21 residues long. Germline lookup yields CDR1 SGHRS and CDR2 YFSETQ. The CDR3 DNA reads TGCGCCAGCAGCCTAGAACCGGGACAGGGGGCGCGTGAGAAGGCCAAAAACATTCAGTACTTC. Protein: CASSLEPGQGAREKAKNIQYF.

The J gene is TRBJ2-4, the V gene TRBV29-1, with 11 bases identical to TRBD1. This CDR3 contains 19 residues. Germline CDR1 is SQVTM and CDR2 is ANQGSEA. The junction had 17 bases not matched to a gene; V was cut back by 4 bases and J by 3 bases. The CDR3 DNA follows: TGCAGCGTTGCGCACTCGAACCGGGACAGGGGGTTAGACAAAAACATTCAGTACTTC. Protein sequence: CSVAHSNRDRGLDKNIQYF.

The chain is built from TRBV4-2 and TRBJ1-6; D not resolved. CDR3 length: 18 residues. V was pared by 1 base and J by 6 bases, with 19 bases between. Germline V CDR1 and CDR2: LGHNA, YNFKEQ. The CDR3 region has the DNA TGTGCCAGCAGCCAAGGGTATTGGGCGAACACTCTTAATTCACCCCTCCACTTT. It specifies CASSQGYWANTLNSPLHF.

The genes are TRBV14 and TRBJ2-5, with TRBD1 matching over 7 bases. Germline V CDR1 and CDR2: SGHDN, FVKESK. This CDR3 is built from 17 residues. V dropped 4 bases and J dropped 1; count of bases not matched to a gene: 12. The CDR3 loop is CASSPMDRSGAQETQYF. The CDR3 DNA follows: TGTGCCAGCAGCCCCATGGACAGGTCAGGGGCCCAAGAGACCCAGTACTTC.

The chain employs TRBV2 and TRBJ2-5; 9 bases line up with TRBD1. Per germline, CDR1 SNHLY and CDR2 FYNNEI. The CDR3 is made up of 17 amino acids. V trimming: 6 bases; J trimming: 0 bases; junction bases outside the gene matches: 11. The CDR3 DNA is TGTGCCAGCAGGCAAGCTCCGGGACAGGGATACCAAGAGACCCAGTACTTC. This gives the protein CASRQAPGQGYQETQYF.

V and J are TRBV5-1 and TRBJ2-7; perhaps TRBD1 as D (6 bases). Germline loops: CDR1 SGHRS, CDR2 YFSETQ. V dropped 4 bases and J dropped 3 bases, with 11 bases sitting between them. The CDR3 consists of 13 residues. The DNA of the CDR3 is TGCGCCAGCAGCCCGGGACACAGCTACGAGCAGTACTTC. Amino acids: CASSPGHSYEQYF.

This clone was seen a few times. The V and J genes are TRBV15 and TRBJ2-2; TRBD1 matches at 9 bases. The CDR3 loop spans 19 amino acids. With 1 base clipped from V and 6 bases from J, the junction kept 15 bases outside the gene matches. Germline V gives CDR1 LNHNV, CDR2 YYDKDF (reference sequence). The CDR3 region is CATSRVGLEQDRGPGELFF. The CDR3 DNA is TGTGCCACCAGCAGAGTTGGGTTGGAGCAGGACAGGGGTCCCGGGGAGCTGTTTTTT.